These T cell receptor beta chains were read from a single sample in a study of neoadjuvant anti-PD-1 for oral cavity cancer. Measured with immunoSEQ multiplex PCR; TCRdb has only the in-frame clones, and not every one. In the table there are about 37,000 clones, 38% of which are singletons. The sample here was tumor tissue, taken after nivolumab (anti-PD-1) treatment. The receptors shown here come from a person aged 35-80 years with oral cavity squamous cell carcinoma. The CDR3 runs from the conserved cysteine through the conserved F or W. D genes are given only for firm matches. Clone size is given for some rows only: seen once, a few or many times, or a class if the clone is expanded.

j_gene	d_gene	abundance	v_gene	CDR3nt	CDR3aa
TRBJ2-7	.	.	TRBV7-8	TGTGCCAGCAGCAAATTAAGCTACGAGCAGTACTTC	CASSKLSYEQYF
TRBJ1-1	.	many	TRBV6-1	TGTGCCAGCAGAACGGCCAGCAGGAACACTGAAGCTTTCTTT	CASRTASRNTEAFF
TRBJ2-7	TRBD2	.	TRBV11-2	TGTGCCAGCAGCTTCCTTCGGAGCGGGAGTGAGCAGTACTTC	CASSFLRSGSEQYF
TRBJ2-7	.	few	TRBV7-9	TGTGCCAGCAGCTCTGGGTCCGGCGAGCAGTACTTC	CASSSGSGEQYF
TRBJ2-7	TRBD2	.	TRBV11-2	TGTGCCAGCAGCAAAAATAGCGGGAGAGACGAGCAGTACTTC	CASSKNSGRDEQYF
TRBJ1-1	TRBD1	many	TRBV4-1	TGCGCCAGCAGCCAACTCTTCGACAGGGCGAACACTGAAGCTTTCTTT	CASSQLFDRANTEAFF
TRBJ2-5	.	many	TRBV7-8	TGTGCCAGCAGCTTGGCTAGTATCGGGAAGACCCAGTACTTC	CASSLASIGKTQYF
TRBJ1-1	.	.	TRBV27	TGTGCCAGCAGTCCGAGGTTAGGGAACACTGAAGCTTTCTTT	CASSPRLGNTEAFF
TRBJ1-2	.	.	TRBV4-1	TGCGCCAGCAGCCAAACCCGAAACTATGGCTACACCTTC	CASSQTRNYGYTF
TRBJ1-1	TRBD1	.	TRBV5-1	TGCGCCAGCAGCTTTTCGACAGGGCAAGGGGGAGCTTTCTTT	CASSFSTGQGGAFF
TRBJ1-1	.	once	TRBV7-3	TGTGCCAGCAGCCTCACAGGGATAACTGAAGCTTTCTTT	CASSLTGITEAFF
TRBJ1-1	TRBD1	.	TRBV5-4	TGTGCCAGCAGCTTGCCTGGGACAGGGGGCACTGAAGCTTTCTTT	CASSLPGTGGTEAFF
TRBJ2-3	.	.	TRBV9	TGTGCCAGCAGCGTAGGCGTCCCCCGGGATACGCAGTATTTT	CASSVGVPRDTQYF
TRBJ1-4	.	few	TRBV15	TGTGCCACCAGCAGATCCCCTGTCGTGGCAACTAATGAAAAACTGTTTTTT	CATSRSPVVATNEKLFF
TRBJ2-3	TRBD2	few	TRBV6-4	TGTGCCAGCAGTGAAACTAGCGGGGACACAGATACGCAGTATTTT	CASSETSGDTDTQYF
TRBJ2-7	.	.	TRBV28	TGTGCCAGCAACTTGGCTGGGGAGCAGTACTTC	CASNLAGEQYF
TRBJ1-1	.	.	TRBV13	TGTGCCAGCAGCTTAGATTGGGGCAGGGGATCAAGGTGGACTGAAGCTTTCTTT	CASSLDWGRGSRWTEAFF
TRBJ2-7	TRBD2	few	TRBV7-3	TGTGCCAGCAGCCCCGGGACTAGCTTCTACGAGCAGTACTTC	CASSPGTSFYEQYF
TRBJ2-3	TRBD1	.	TRBV19	TGTGCCAGTACCGAGACAGGGCAAGGGATCACAGATACGCAGTATTTT	CASTETGQGITDTQYF
TRBJ1-2	TRBD1	.	TRBV5-1	TGCGCCAGCAGCTCGCAGGGACAGGATTATGGCTACACCTTC	CASSSQGQDYGYTF
TRBJ1-2	.	few	TRBV29-1	TGCAGCGTGCCTGACATTTCTCGGGGCTACACCTTC	CSVPDISRGYTF
TRBJ1-1	.	few	TRBV7-2	TGTGCCAGCAGCTTAGCGGGTTCCGGGTCCAGAGGTGAAGCTTTCTTT	CASSLAGSGSRGEAFF
TRBJ1-5	.	.	TRBV28	TGTGCCAGCGTCGGGGAGCGTTCTTACGGGACGGGTCAGCCCCAGCATTTT	CASVGERSYGTGQPQHF
TRBJ1-1	.	many	TRBV6-5	TGTGCCAGCAGTTACTCGAACGGTGTGAACACTGAAGCTTTCTTT	CASSYSNGVNTEAFF
TRBJ2-7	TRBD1	.	TRBV6-6	TGTGCCAGCAGCACGACAGGGGGCTTCCACGAGCAGTACTTC	CASSTTGGFHEQYF
TRBJ1-5	.	.	TRBV19	TGTGCCAGTAGTATATGGGTCAGAGATCAGCCCCAGCATTTT	CASSIWVRDQPQHF
TRBJ1-4	.	few	TRBV27	TGTGCCAGCAGTCACGCGAACCCCCCAGCAACTAATGAAAAACTGTTTTTT	CASSHANPPATNEKLFF
TRBJ2-5	.	once	TRBV5-5	TGTGCCAGCAGACGAGGGGCAGGACAAGAGACCCAGTACTTC	CASRRGAGQETQYF
TRBJ2-6	.	.	TRBV7-9	TGTGCCGGAAAGCCAGCTCGGGGGGCCAACGTCCTGACTTTC	CAGKPARGANVLTF
TRBJ2-3	.	.	TRBV28	TGTGCCAGCAGTTTAGAGGGCAGGGGGAGGACAGATACGCAGTATTTT	CASSLEGRGRTDTQYF
TRBJ2-7	.	.	TRBV7-5	TGTGCCAGAAGCCAGGGGCAGGGGGGAGCGCATGGGCAGTACTTC	CARSQGQGGAHGQYF
TRBJ2-1	.	.	TRBV25-1	TGTGCCAGCAGCCCAGGAACGATATCCTACAATGAGCAGTTCTTC	CASSPGTISYNEQFF
TRBJ2-1	.	.	TRBV27	TGTGCCAGCAGTTTTATTAAGGGTTTCGGGAACAATGAGCAGTTCTTC	CASSFIKGFGNNEQFF
TRBJ2-1	.	.	TRBV30	TGTGCCTGGAGCGTTTTCTACAATGAGCAGTTCTTC	CAWSVFYNEQFF
TRBJ1-5	.	.	TRBV18	TGTGCCAGCTCACCTCTGGACAGCAATCAGCCCCAGCATTTT	CASSPLDSNQPQHF
TRBJ2-2	.	once	TRBV2	TGTGCCAGCAGTAGGACGGAGAACACCGGGGAGCTGTTTTTT	CASSRTENTGELFF
TRBJ2-3	TRBD2	once	TRBV14	TGTGCCAGCATGCGGGGGGGGCATATCACAGATACGCAGTATTTT	CASMRGGHITDTQYF
TRBJ1-1	.	few	TRBV10-3	TGTGCCATCAGTGTTAGTCGGAACACTGAAGCTTTCTTT	CAISVSRNTEAFF
TRBJ2-7	.	few	TRBV5-5	TGTGCCAGCAGCTTACTTCAGGGTACCCCCTACGAGCAGTACTTC	CASSLLQGTPYEQYF
TRBJ2-5	.	few	TRBV9	TGTGCCAGCAGCGTAGGGAGCACTCTCAGAGAGACCCAGTACTTC	CASSVGSTLRETQYF
TRBJ2-1	.	few	TRBV10-1	TGCGCCAGCAGTGAACCGGGGAGGACTGAGCAGTTCTTC	CASSEPGRTEQFF